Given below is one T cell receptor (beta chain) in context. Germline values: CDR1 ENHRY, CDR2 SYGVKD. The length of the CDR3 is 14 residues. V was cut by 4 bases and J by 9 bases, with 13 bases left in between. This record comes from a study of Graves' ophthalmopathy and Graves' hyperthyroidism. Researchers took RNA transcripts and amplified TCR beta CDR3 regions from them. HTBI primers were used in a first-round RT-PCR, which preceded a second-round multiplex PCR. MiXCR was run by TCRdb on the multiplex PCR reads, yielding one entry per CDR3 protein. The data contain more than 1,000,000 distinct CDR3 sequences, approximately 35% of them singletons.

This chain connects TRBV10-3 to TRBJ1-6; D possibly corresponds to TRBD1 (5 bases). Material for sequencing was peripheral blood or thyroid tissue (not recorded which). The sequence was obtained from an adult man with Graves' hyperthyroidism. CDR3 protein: CAISAGAGSSPLHF. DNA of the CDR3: TGTGCCATCAGTGCCGGGGCAGGGAGTTCACCCCTCCACTTT.